This T cell receptor (beta chain) was documented in a study of patients and donors after allogeneic stem cell transplantation. One entry per CDR3 protein, called by TCRdb with MiXCR from the RT-PCR reads. The table includes about 960,000 distinct CDR3 sequences, over 15% detected once. The germline gives CDR1 SGDLS, CDR2 YYNGEE. Trimming stripped 4 bases from V and 3 bases from J, with 19 bases between. The CDR3 runs 17 residues. The V and J genes are TRBV9 and TRBJ2-2, with D perhaps TRBD2 (6 bases). This sequence originates from a human donor who was either an allogeneic HSCT recipient or a stem cell or donor lymphocyte infusion donor (not recorded which). It is not recorded whose cells these are; they may come from a transplant donor. Material for sequencing was blood, either unsorted or a sorted T cell fraction (not recorded which). CDR3 sequence reads: CASSPSRGLAYTGELFF. The CDR3 DNA sequence: TGTGCCAGCAGCCCCAGCCGGGGCCTAGCGTACACCGGGGAGCTGTTTTTT.